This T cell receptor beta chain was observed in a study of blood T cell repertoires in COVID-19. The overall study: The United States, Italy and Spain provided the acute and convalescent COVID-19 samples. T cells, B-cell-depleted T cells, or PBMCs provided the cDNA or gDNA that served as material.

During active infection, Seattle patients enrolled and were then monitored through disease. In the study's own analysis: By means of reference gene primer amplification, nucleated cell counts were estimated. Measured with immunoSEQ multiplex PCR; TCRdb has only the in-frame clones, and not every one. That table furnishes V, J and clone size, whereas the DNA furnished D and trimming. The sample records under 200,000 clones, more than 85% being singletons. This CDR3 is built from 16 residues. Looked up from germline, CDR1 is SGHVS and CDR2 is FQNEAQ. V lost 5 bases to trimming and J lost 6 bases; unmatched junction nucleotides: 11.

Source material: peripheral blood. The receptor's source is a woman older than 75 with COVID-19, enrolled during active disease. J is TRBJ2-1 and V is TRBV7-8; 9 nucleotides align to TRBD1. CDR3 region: CASSPWGTGRRNEQFF. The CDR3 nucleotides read TGTGCCAGCAGCCCCTGGGGGACAGGGAGGCGCAATGAGCAGTTCTTC.